Shown below are 25 T cell receptor beta chains from a single sample sequenced in a study of blood T cell repertoires in COVID-19. Here immunoSEQ multiplex PCR was the method, and the copy in TCRdb shows in-frame clones only, minus some. The data show roughly 400,000 clones, with roughly 88% seen just once and more than 0.55% held by the top ten. Sequencing was carried out using PBMCs or T cells enriched from blood (not recorded which). The receptors shown here come from a man aged 18 to 35 who had recovered from COVID-19.

The chain carries TRBV15 and TRBJ1-6; D is perhaps TRBD1 (6 bases). The CDR3 extends over 16 amino acids. V lost 3 bases, J lost 0 bases, and 9 bases lay in between. The germline V gene encodes CDR1 LNHNV and CDR2 YYDKDF (reference sequence). The CDR3 DNA is TGTGCCACCAGCAGTCAGGACAGCTCCTATAATTCACCCCTCCACTTT. Translating gives CATSSQDSSYNSPLHF. Filled out from reference TRBV15 and TRBJ1-6, the complete variable domain reads DAMVIQNPRYQVTQFGKPVTLSCSQTLNHNVMYWYQQKSSQAPKLLFHYYDKDFNNEADTPDNFQSRRPNTSFCFLDIRSPGLGDTAMYLCATSSQDSSYNSPLHFGNGTRLTVT.

CDR3 in amino acids: CATSRDLRTGGYFSYEQYF. The CDR3 region has the DNA TGTGCCACCAGCAGAGATCTGAGGACAGGGGGCTACTTTTCCTACGAGCAGTACTTC. The V gene is TRBV15, the J gene TRBJ2-7; TRBD1 aligns across 11 bases. Trimming cost V 0 bases and J 1 base; bases outside gene matches: 11. The CDR3 has 19 amino acids. Germline V gene sequence: CDR1 LNHNV, CDR2 YYDKDF (reference sequence).

This clone was seen a few times. V and J are TRBV4-1 and TRBJ1-2; 8 bases match TRBD1. CDR1 and CDR2 from the germline V gene are MGHRA and YSYEKL. The CDR3 covers 16 residues. V lost 4 bases, J lost 4 bases, and 11 bases stayed unmatched. The CDR3 bases are TGCGCCAGCAGCCTCCAACAGGGGGACGACGCCTATGGCTACACCTTC. Translation: CASSLQQGDDAYGYTF.

This clone came up once. The rearrangement links TRBV29-1 to TRBJ2-5; TRBD2 matches at 11 bases. Germline CDR1 SQVTM, CDR2 ANQGSEA. Trimming at V came to 4 bases and at J to 5 bases, leaving 6 bases not matched to a gene. The CDR3 is 14 amino acids. Written as DNA, the CDR3 is TGCAGCGTTGCAACTAGCGGGAGCGGGGAGACCCAGTACTTC. It yields the protein CSVATSGSGETQYF.

The V and J genes are TRBV2 and TRBJ1-2, with TRBD1 identical over 8 bases. CDR1 and CDR2 (germline): SNHLY, FYNNEI. The CDR3 totals 12 residues. The CDR3 loop reads CATRGPNYGYTF. The CDR3 coding sequence is TGTGCGACCAGGGGGCCTAACTATGGCTACACCTTC.

The chain employs TRBV10-1 and TRBJ2-7, with 8 bases identical to TRBD1. V gave up 2 bases and J gave up 3 bases; unmatched junction bases: 6. Germline V gene lookup returns CDR1 WNHNN and CDR2 SYGVQD (reference sequence). The CDR3 covers 15 residues. The CDR3 DNA follows: TGCGCCAGCAGTGAGGTCAGGGGGCGCATCTACGAGCAGTACTTC. It translates to CASSEVRGRIYEQYF.

The genes are TRBV29-1 and TRBJ1-1; D is unresolved. The CDR3 is 13 amino acids. V was cut by 4 bases and J by 4 bases, with 13 bases left in between. Germline assignment: CDR1 SQVTM and CDR2 ANQGSEA. For the CDR3, the DNA is TGCAGCGTTGTAGCCCAAGAGGGCACTGAAGCTTTCTTT. It codes for CSVVAQEGTEAFF.

The rearrangement joins TRBV3-1 (or the pseudogene TRBV3-2) to TRBJ2-7, with 13 nucleotides matching TRBD2. V lost 4 bases, J lost 6 bases, and 9 bases stayed unmatched. CDR3 length equals 16 residues. Germline CDR1 reads LGHDT; CDR2 reads YNNKEL (reference sequence). CDR3 nucleotide sequence: TGTGCCAGCAGCCCCCGCCGGACTAGCGGGAGCGGCGAGCAGTACTTC. It encodes CASSPRRTSGSGEQYF.

The chain carries TRBV27 and TRBJ2-7, with TRBD1 matching over 9 bases. The CDR3 spans 15 residues. CDR1 MNHEY and CDR2 SMNVEV come from the germline V gene (reference sequence). V shed 4 bases, J shed 5 bases, and the junction held 9 bases outside the gene matches. The DNA for the CDR3 is TGTGCCAGCAGTTGGACCGGGACAGGGCCGGACGAGCAGTACTTC. It encodes CASSWTGTGPDEQYF.

The J gene is TRBJ1-1, the V gene TRBV19; 8 bases are a match to TRBD1. Trimming took 3 bases from V and 4 from J; bases not matched to a gene: 7. Germline CDR1 reads LNHDA; CDR2 reads SQIVND (reference sequence). The CDR3 runs 15 residues. The CDR3 region has the DNA TGTGCCAGTAGTATGCCCAACAGGGGGATCACTGAAGCTTTCTTT. As protein: CASSMPNRGITEAFF.

The chain employs TRBV28 and TRBJ2-7; TRBD2 agrees at 11 bases. Per the germline V gene, CDR1 is MDHEN and CDR2 is SYDVKM. The CDR3 consists of 13 residues. V gave up 8 bases and J gave up 9 bases; unmatched junction bases: 9. The CDR3 is CASDGLAGFGQYF. The CDR3 DNA reads as TGTGCCAGCGATGGACTAGCGGGTTTTGGGCAGTACTTC.

This clone was observed a single time. The V call is TRBV6-2 or TRBV6-3, the J call TRBJ1-5; 8 bases line up with TRBD1. The germline CDR1 and CDR2 sequences are MNHEY and SVGEGT. The CDR3 covers 15 residues. With 5 bases clipped from V and 1 base from J, the junction kept 4 bases outside the gene matches. The CDR3 DNA is TGTGCCAGCAGTGACAGGACAGGGAGCAATCAGCCCCAGCATTTT. It translates to CASSDRTGSNQPQHF.

The CDR3 region has the DNA TGTGCCAGCATTGGGTTAGCGGCAAACTCCTACAATGAGCAGTTCTTC. Residues: CASIGLAANSYNEQFF. The J gene is TRBJ2-1, the V gene TRBV28; the D gene is possibly TRBD2 (6 bases). This CDR3 has 16 residues. The V end lost 7 bases, the J end lost 0 bases, and 16 bases lay between the germline ends. Germline values: CDR1 MDHEN, CDR2 SYDVKM. Supplemented by reference TRBV28 and TRBJ2-1, the full variable domain reads DVKVTQSSRYLVKRTGEKVFLECVQDMDHENMFWYRQDPGLGLRLIYFSYDVKMKEKGDIPEGYSVSREKKERFSLILESASTNQTSMYLCASIGLAANSYNEQFFGPGTRLTVL.

The chain combines TRBV7-9 with TRBJ1-2; 10 bases are a match to TRBD1. Trimming removed 4 bases from V and 2 bases from J; junction bases left unmatched: 10. The CDR3 length is 17 residues. The germline CDR1 and CDR2 sequences are SEHNR and FQNEAQ (reference sequence). The CDR3 is CASSYSGQGIKNYGYTF. CDR3 DNA: TGTGCCAGCAGCTACTCGGGACAGGGGATAAAAAACTATGGCTACACCTTC. The full variable domain, with the rest looked up from reference TRBV7-9 and TRBJ1-2, is DTGVSQNPRHKITKRGQNVTFRCDPISEHNRLYWYRQTLGQGPEFLTYFQNEAQLEKSRLLSDRFSAERPKGSFSTLEIQRTEQGDSAMYLCASSYSGQGIKNYGYTFGSGTRLTVV.

The CDR3 loop reads CASKKAIGIYEQYF. The CDR3, as DNA: TGCGCCAGCAAAAAGGCTATCGGGATCTACGAGCAGTACTTC. The gene calls are TRBV5-1 and TRBJ2-7, with D maybe TRBD2 (5 bases). The germline V gene has CDR1 SGHRS and CDR2 YFSETQ. Trimming took off 6 bases at V and 3 bases at J, with 16 bases between the two ends. CDR3 length: 14 amino acids.

This clone was recorded once. V and J are TRBV7-9 and TRBJ1-2; 7 positions agree with TRBD1. The length of the CDR3 is 14 residues. V trimming: 5 bases; J trimming: 4 bases; junction bases outside the gene matches: 7. Germline assignment: CDR1 SEHNR and CDR2 FQNEAQ (reference sequence). The CDR3 loop is CASSPGQGVYGYTF. DNA of the CDR3: TGTGCCAGCAGCCCCGGGCAGGGGGTCTATGGCTACACCTTC. Looking up the rest from reference TRBV7-9 and TRBJ1-2 gives the full variable domain: DTGVSQNPRHKITKRGQNVTFRCDPISEHNRLYWYRQTLGQGPEFLTYFQNEAQLEKSRLLSDRFSAERPKGSFSTLEIQRTEQGDSAMYLCASSPGQGVYGYTFGSGTRLTVV.

The chain combines TRBV11-2 with TRBJ1-1, with 8 bases lining up with TRBD1. V lost 6 bases and J lost 1; bases outside the gene matches: 7. CDR3 length: 15 amino acids. From germline, CDR1 is SGHAT and CDR2 FQNNGV. CDR3 sequence reads: CASRVRTGRNTEAFF. CDR3 sequence (DNA): TGTGCCAGCAGAGTTCGGACAGGGCGGAACACTGAAGCTTTCTTT.

The chain combines TRBV19 with TRBJ2-1; TRBD2 matches at 8 bases. The J segment lost 7 bases and the V segment lost 5 bases, leaving 13 bases of the junction unmatched. CDR3 length: 16 amino acids. Germline loops: CDR1 LNHDA, CDR2 SQIVND (reference sequence). The CDR3 loop reads CASSSSGTRGGNEQFF. The CDR3 DNA reads TGTGCCAGTAGTTCCTCCGGGACTAGGGGGGGGAATGAGCAGTTCTTC.

The genes are TRBV9 and TRBJ1-1; 7 bases align to TRBD1. The V and J ends lost 1 base and 8 bases, in that order; junction bases with no gene match: 5. This CDR3 spans 13 amino acids. Germline V gene lookup returns CDR1 SGDLS and CDR2 YYNGEE. The CDR3 coding sequence is TGTGCCAGCAGCGTATGGGACAGAACGGAAGCTTTCTTT. This translates into CASSVWDRTEAFF. Supplemented by reference TRBV9 and TRBJ1-1, the full variable domain reads DSGVTQTPKHLITATGQRVTLRCSPRSGDLSVYWYQQSLDQGLQFLIQYYNGEERAKGNILERFSAQQFPDLHSELNLSSLELGDSALYFCASSVWDRTEAFFGQGTRLTVV.

This clone has only one observation. The chain joins TRBV18 to TRBJ2-1, with a tentative D call TRBD2 (6 bases). The germline CDR1 and CDR2 sequences are KGHSH and LQKENI. The V end was cut by 3 bases, the J end by 0 bases, with 12 bases between. This CDR3 region has 16 residues. Here the CDR3 reads CASSPSERASYNEQFF. CDR3 nucleotide sequence: TGTGCCAGCTCACCCTCCGAGCGGGCCTCCTACAATGAGCAGTTCTTC.

This clone showed up just once. This chain joins TRBV5-1 and TRBJ1-4, with 7 nucleotides matching TRBD1. This CDR3 has 16 residues. Germline assignment: CDR1 SGHRS and CDR2 YFSETQ. Trimming cost V 5 bases and J 2 bases; bases outside gene matches: 9. This CDR3 is CASSPTGIGTNEKLFF. The DNA of the CDR3 is TGCGCCAGCAGTCCGACAGGGATAGGGACTAATGAAAAACTGTTTTTT.

The chain uses TRBV7-9 and TRBJ1-2, with TRBD1 matching over 7 bases. Losses at the gene ends were 4 bases for V and 6 bases for J; bases not matched to a gene: 14. CDR3 length: 16 amino acids. The germline CDR1 and CDR2 sequences are SEHNR and FQNEAQ (reference sequence). CDR3 DNA: TGTGCCAGCAGCTCCCTAGGAGAAGACAGGGCTCATGGCTACACCTTC. Translated: CASSSLGEDRAHGYTF.

The chain combines TRBV2 with TRBJ1-5; 9 nucleotides agree with TRBD1. Germline-derived CDR1 and CDR2 are SNHLY and FYNNEI. This CDR3 region has 16 residues. The V gene end was trimmed by 3 bases and the J gene end by 1 base; junction bases not matched to a gene: 4. The CDR3: CASSDPGQGSNQPQHF. In nucleotides, the CDR3 is TGTGCCAGCAGTGATCCGGGACAGGGAAGCAATCAGCCCCAGCATTTT.

Turning to this clone: This sequence may be a read error, since a much larger clone differs from it by one base. For the CDR3, the DNA is TGTGCCAGCAGCTTACAGAACACTGAAGCTTTCTTT. Translating it yields CASSLQNTEAFF. This chain connects TRBV11-3 to TRBJ1-1; D ambiguous. The CDR3 contains 12 residues. Trimming took 2 bases from V and 1 from J, leaving 2 bases between them. CDR1 and CDR2 from the germline V gene are SGHNT and YENEEA.

In the case of this clone: The same CDR3 can be traced to other DNA sequences in this sample. The chain uses TRBV28 and TRBJ2-7, with D perhaps matching TRBD2 (6 bases). The CDR3 has 13 residues. CDR1 is MDHEN, CDR2 SYDVKM, per germline. The V gene lost 5 bases and the J gene lost 1 base, with 9 bases spanning the gap. DNA for the CDR3: TGTGCCAGCAGTCCCGGGGGATCCTACGAGCAGTACTTC. Translation: CASSPGGSYEQYF. The full variable domain, with the rest looked up from reference TRBV28 and TRBJ2-7, is DVKVTQSSRYLVKRTGEKVFLECVQDMDHENMFWYRQDPGLGLRLIYFSYDVKMKEKGDIPEGYSVSREKKERFSLILESASTNQTSMYLCASSPGGSYEQYFGPGTRLTVT.